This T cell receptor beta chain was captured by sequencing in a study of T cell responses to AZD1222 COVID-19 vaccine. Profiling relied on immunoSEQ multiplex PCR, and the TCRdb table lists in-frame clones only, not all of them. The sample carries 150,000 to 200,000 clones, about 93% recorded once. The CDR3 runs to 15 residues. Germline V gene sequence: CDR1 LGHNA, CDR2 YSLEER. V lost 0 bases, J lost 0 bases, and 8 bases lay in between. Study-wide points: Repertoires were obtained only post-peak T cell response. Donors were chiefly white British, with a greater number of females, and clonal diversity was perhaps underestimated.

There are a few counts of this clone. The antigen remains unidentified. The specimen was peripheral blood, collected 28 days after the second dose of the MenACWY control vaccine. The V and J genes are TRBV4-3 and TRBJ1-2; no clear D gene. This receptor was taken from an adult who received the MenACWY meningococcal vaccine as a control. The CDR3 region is CASSQDPAANYGYTF. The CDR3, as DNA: TGCGCCAGCAGCCAAGATCCTGCAGCTAACTATGGCTACACCTTC.